This TCR beta chain was retrieved from a study of CD8 T cells in Susac syndrome. Reverse transcription of roughly 0.5 to 1 ug RNA was carried out with random hexamers. A single record per CDR3 protein comes from TCRdb applying MiXCR to the immunoSEQ multiplex PCR reads. The top ten hold 0.093% of the sample, which has 90,000 to 150,000 distinct CDR3 sequences, 93% seen once. The CDR3 runs 14 residues. Germline CDR1 and CDR2: ENHRY and SYGVKD. Trimming took off 3 bases at V and 7 bases at J, with 15 bases between the two ends. Broader study findings: The TCR sequencing and HLA analysis in the study involved a relatively small number of individuals, as the study acknowledged.

A remark on this clonotype: Its target is unknown.

The sequenced material came from CD4+ T cells from PBMCs. The TCR comes from a human donor with multiple sclerosis. The V call is TRBV10-3, the J call TRBJ1-2; D is ambiguous. CDR3 bases: TGTGCCATCAGTGACGAGTTTATCTTGGTTGGCTACACCTTC. It encodes CAISDEFILVGYTF.